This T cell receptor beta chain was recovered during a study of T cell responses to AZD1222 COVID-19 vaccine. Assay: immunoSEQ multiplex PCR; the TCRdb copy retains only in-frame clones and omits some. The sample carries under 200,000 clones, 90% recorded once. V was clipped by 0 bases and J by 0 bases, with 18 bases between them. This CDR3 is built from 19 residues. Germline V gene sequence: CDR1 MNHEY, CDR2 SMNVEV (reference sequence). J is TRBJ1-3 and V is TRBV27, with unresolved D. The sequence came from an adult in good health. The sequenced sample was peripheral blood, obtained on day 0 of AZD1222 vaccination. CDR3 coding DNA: TGTGCCAGCAGTTTATCCTTTGGGTCACGGGGATTCTCTGGAAACACCATATATTTT. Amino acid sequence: CASSLSFGSRGFSGNTIYF.